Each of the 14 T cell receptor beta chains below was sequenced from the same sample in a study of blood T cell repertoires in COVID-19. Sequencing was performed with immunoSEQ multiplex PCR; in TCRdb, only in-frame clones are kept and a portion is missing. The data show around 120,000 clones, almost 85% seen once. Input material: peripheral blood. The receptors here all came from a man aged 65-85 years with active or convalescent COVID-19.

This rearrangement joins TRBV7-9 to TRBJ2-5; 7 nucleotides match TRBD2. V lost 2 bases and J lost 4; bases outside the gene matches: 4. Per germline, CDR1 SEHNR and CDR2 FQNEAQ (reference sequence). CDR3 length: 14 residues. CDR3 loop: CASSLSAGAETQYF. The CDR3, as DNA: TGTGCCAGCAGCTTATCGGCGGGAGCAGAGACCCAGTACTTC.

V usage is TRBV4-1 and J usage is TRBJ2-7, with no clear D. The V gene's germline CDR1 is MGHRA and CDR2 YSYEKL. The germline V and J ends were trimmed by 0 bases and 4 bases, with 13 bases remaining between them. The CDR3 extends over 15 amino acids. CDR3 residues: CASSQDPQNTYEQYF. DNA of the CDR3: TGCGCCAGCAGCCAAGATCCACAGAACACTTACGAGCAGTACTTC.

The CDR3 sequence is CASSSSTGGSYTEAFF. Here the CDR3 DNA reads TGTGCCAGCAGTTCCTCGACAGGGGGTAGTTACACTGAAGCTTTCTTT. The chain employs TRBV28 and TRBJ1-1; 9 bases line up with TRBD1. This CDR3 is 16 amino acids long. V trimming: 4 bases; J trimming: 3 bases; junction bases outside the gene matches: 9. Germline values: CDR1 MDHEN, CDR2 SYDVKM. Using reference TRBV28 and TRBJ1-1 for the parts outside the CDR3, the full variable domain is DVKVTQSSRYLVKRTGEKVFLECVQDMDHENMFWYRQDPGLGLRLIYFSYDVKMKEKGDIPEGYSVSREKKERFSLILESASTNQTSMYLCASSSSTGGSYTEAFFGQGTRLTVV.

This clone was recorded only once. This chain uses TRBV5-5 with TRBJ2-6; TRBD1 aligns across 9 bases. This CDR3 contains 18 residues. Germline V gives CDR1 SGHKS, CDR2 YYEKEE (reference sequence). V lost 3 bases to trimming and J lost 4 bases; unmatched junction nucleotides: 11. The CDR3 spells CASSSTGTGPRGANVLTF. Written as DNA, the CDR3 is TGTGCCAGCAGCTCAACCGGGACAGGGCCTAGAGGGGCCAACGTCCTGACTTTC.

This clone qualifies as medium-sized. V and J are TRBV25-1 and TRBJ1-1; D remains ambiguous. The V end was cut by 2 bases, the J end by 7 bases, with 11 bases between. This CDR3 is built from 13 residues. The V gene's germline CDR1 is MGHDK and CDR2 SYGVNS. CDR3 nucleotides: TGTGCCAGCAGTGAACCGGGTTTGGGTGAAGCTTTCTTT. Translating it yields CASSEPGLGEAFF.

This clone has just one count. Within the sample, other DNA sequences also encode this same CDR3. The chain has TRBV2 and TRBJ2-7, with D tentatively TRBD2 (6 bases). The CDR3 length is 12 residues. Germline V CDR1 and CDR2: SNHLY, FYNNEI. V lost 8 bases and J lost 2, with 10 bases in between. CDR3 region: CASCGEPYEQYF. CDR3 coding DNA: TGTGCCAGCTGCGGGGAGCCCTACGAGCAGTACTTC.

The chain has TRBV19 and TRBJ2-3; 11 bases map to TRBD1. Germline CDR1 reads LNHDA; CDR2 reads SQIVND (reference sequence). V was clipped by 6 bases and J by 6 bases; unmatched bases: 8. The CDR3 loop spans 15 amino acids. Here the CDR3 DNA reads TGTGCCAGTAGCCGGGACAGGGGGAACGAGGATACGCAGTATTTT. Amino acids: CASSRDRGNEDTQYF. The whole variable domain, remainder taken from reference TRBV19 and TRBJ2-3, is DGGITQSPKYLFRKEGQNVTLSCEQNLNHDAMYWYRQDPGQGLRLIYYSQIVNDFQKGDIAEGYSVSREKKESFPLTVTSAQKNPTAFYLCASSRDRGNEDTQYFGPGTRLTVL.

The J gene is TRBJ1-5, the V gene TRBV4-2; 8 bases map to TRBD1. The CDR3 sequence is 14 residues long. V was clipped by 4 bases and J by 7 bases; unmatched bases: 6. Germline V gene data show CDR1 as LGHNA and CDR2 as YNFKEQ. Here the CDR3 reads CASSPTGVGQPQHF. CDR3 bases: TGTGCCAGCAGCCCGACAGGGGTGGGACAGCCCCAGCATTTT.

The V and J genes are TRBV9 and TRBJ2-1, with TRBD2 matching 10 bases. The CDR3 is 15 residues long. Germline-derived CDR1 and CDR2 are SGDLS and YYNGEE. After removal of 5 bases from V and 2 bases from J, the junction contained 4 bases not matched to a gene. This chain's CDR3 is CASSPTSGPYNEQFF. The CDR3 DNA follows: TGTGCCAGCAGTCCGACTAGCGGGCCCTACAATGAGCAGTTCTTC.

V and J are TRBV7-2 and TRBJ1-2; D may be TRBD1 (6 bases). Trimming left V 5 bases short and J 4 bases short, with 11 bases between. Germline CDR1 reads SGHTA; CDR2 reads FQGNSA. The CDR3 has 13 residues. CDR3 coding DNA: TGTGCCAGCAGCCGCAGACAGGTCTATGGCTACACCTTC. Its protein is CASSRRQVYGYTF.

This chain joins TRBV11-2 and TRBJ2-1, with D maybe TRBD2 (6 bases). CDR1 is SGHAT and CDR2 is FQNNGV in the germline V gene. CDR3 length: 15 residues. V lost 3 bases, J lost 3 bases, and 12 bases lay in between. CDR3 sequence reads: CASSFASVGYNEQFF. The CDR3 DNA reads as TGTGCCAGCAGCTTCGCTAGCGTCGGCTACAATGAGCAGTTCTTC.

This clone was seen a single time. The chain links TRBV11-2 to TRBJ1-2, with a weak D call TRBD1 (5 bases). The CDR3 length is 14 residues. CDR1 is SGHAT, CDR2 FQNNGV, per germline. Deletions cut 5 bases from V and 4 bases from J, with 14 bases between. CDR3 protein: CASSLGAGLYGYTF. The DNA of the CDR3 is TGTGCCAGCAGCCTAGGGGCCGGTCTCTATGGCTACACCTTC. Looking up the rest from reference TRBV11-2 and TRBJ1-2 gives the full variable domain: EAGVAQSPRYKIIEKRQSVAFWCNPISGHATLYWYQQILGQGPKLLIQFQNNGVVDDSQLPKDRFSAERLKGVDSTLKIQPAKLEDSAVYLCASSLGAGLYGYTFGSGTRLTVV.

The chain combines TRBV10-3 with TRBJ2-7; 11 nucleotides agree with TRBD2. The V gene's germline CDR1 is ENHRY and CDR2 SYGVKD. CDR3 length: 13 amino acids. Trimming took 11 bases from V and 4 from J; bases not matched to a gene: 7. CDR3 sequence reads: CAVAGTSGYEQYF. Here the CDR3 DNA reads TGTGCCGTCGCCGGGACTAGCGGATACGAGCAGTACTTC.

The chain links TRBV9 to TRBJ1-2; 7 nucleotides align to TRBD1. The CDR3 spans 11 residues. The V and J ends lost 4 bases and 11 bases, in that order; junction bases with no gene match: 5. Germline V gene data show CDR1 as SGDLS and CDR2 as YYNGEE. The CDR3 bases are TGTGCCAGCAGCAACAGGGGTTGGTACACCTTC. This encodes CASSNRGWYTF.